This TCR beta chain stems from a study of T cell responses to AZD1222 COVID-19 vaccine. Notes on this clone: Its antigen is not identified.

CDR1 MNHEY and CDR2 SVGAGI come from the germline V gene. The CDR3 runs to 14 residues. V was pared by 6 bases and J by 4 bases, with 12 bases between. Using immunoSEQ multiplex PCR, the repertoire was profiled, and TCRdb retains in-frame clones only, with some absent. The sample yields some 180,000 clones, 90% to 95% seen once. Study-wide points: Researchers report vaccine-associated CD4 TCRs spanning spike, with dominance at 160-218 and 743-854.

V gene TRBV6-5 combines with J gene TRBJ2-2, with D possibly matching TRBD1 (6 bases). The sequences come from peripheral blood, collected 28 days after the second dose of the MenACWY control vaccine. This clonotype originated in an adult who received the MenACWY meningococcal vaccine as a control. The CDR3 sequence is CASSPGHSTGELFF. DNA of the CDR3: TGTGCCAGCAGCCCGGGACACTCCACCGGGGAGCTGTTTTTT.